One sample yielded the 11 T cell receptor beta chains listed below, sequenced in a study of technical replicates of blood from a handful of donors (dated by TCRdb to about 2017). Library construction relied on the immunoSEQ multiplex PCR assay. TCRdb stores this immuneACCESS table with in-frame sequences only. Part of the clones is absent; in the studies checked, under half of the shortfall reflects unresolved V genes, and no reason is known for the rest. The sample table contains tens of thousands of clones; only one count was recorded for roughly 91% of them. The ten biggest clones cover roughly 0.4% of the sample. The specimen sequenced was T cells isolated from PBMCs. These receptors all come from a human donor in good health.

This chain uses TRBV7-9 with TRBJ2-1, with D tentatively TRBD2 (6 bases). This CDR3 region has 16 residues. The ends were cut back, 5 bases at V and 1 base at J, with 15 bases in the middle. Germline assignment: CDR1 SEHNR and CDR2 FQNEAQ (reference sequence). The CDR3 nucleotides are TGTGCCAGCAGCCCCGGGGTAGCGGTTTCCTACAATGAGCAGTTCTTC. It is translated as CASSPGVAVSYNEQFF.

V and J are TRBV4-1 and TRBJ2-3; D unclear. The ends were cut back, 5 bases at V and 1 base at J, with 7 bases in the middle. Germline V gene sequence: CDR1 MGHRA, CDR2 YSYEKL. The CDR3 runs to 13 residues. The CDR3 coding sequence is TGCGCCAGCAGCATCCGGGGCACAGATACGCAGTATTTT. This sequence encodes CASSIRGTDTQYF.

V and J are TRBV21-1 and TRBJ2-3; the tabulated D call, TRBD2, remains unverified against the DNA. TRBV21-1 is an annotated pseudogene. This CDR3 contains 21 residues. The CDR3 bases are TGTGCCAGCAGCAAAGACCACCCGGGACTAGCGGTCCCTGGGGGCACAGATACGCAGTATTTT. This gives the protein CASSKDHPGLAVPGGTDTQYF.

The chain is built from TRBV19 and TRBJ1-1; TRBD1 aligns across 8 bases. Trimming at V came to 4 bases and at J to 6 bases, leaving 13 bases not matched to a gene. The CDR3 is made up of 16 amino acids. CDR1 and CDR2 (germline): LNHDA, SQIVND (reference sequence). The CDR3 DNA reads as TGTGCCAGTAGTACAGGACAGGGCCCTCAATATCCTGAAGCTTTCTTT. Translating it yields CASSTGQGPQYPEAFF.

The chain has TRBV2 and TRBJ2-5; tentative D call: TRBD1 (7 bases). Germline CDR1 and CDR2: SNHLY and FYNNEI. The germline V and J ends were trimmed by 7 bases and 2 bases, with 14 bases remaining between them. The CDR3 is made up of 14 amino acids. DNA for the CDR3: TGTGCCAGCACCATCCCAGGGGGGCAAGAGACCCAGTACTTC. It yields the protein CASTIPGGQETQYF.

The V gene is TRBV6-1, the J gene TRBJ2-1; 7 bases line up with TRBD2. From germline, CDR1 is MNHNS and CDR2 SASEGT. This CDR3 is 16 amino acids long. The junction had 9 bases not matched to a gene; V was cut back by 1 base and J by 6 bases. This CDR3 is CASSEGGGVGFNEQFF. In DNA form, the CDR3 reads TGTGCCAGCAGTGAAGGGGGGGGAGTGGGGTTCAATGAGCAGTTCTTC.

The gene calls are TRBV2 and TRBJ1-1, with D perhaps matching TRBD1 (5 bases). Trimming shortened V by 1 base and J by 0 bases, and 9 bases separated the two germline ends. This CDR3 is 15 amino acids long. Germline V gene sequence: CDR1 SNHLY, CDR2 FYNNEI. This CDR3 is CASSEERTLNTEAFF. The CDR3, as DNA: TGTGCCAGCAGTGAAGAAAGGACACTGAACACTGAAGCTTTCTTT.

This chain links TRBV20-1 with TRBJ1-1; no clear D. Trimming took 5 bases from V and 8 from J, leaving 9 bases between them. This CDR3 region has 10 residues. Germline V gene lookup returns CDR1 DFQATT and CDR2 SNEGSKA (reference sequence). The CDR3 protein is CSAGPREAFF. The DNA of the CDR3 is TGCAGTGCTGGCCCGAGGGAAGCTTTCTTT.

The gene calls are TRBV29-1 and TRBJ2-3, with 10 positions matching TRBD2. This CDR3 spans 16 amino acids. Trimming removed 4 bases from V and 6 bases from J; junction bases left unmatched: 13. Germline CDR1 reads SQVTM; CDR2 reads ANQGSEA. The chain's CDR3 is CSVAPLQREGRDTQYF. DNA for the CDR3: TGCAGCGTTGCACCCCTCCAGCGGGAGGGCCGGGATACGCAGTATTTT.

This clone has more than one count but fewer than ten. The sample carries other DNA sequences with the same CDR3. The chain is built from TRBV9 and TRBJ2-6; 12 bases fit TRBD1. Germline lookup yields CDR1 SGDLS and CDR2 YYNGEE. The CDR3 spans 20 residues. With 1 base clipped from V and 2 bases from J, the junction kept 10 bases outside the gene matches. The CDR3 sequence: CASSVHPGTGGSAGANVLTF. The CDR3 DNA is TGTGCCAGCAGCGTACACCCCGGGACAGGGGGCTCAGCTGGGGCCAACGTCCTGACTTTC.

Only one count was recorded for this clone. CDR3 nucleotides: TGTGCTAGTGCCAAGGGGACAGGGGTCACAGATACGCAGTATTTT. Protein product: CASAKGTGVTDTQYF. V gene TRBV12-5 combines with J gene TRBJ2-3; 10 nucleotides line up with TRBD1. The CDR3 extends over 15 amino acids. The germline V gene has CDR1 LGHNT and CDR2 FRNRAP. J lost 2 bases, V lost 7 bases, and 6 bases had no gene match.